A selection of T cell receptor beta chains follows, all from one sample in a study of cytomegalovirus exposure and HLA in healthy donors. The data were produced by immunoSEQ multiplex PCR, yet TCRdb's version contains in-frame clones alone and is incomplete. Among about 150,000 clones listed, over 60% were seen once. The sequenced sample was PBMCs. The source is a woman aged 40 to 50 in good health and CMV-seronegative. Each CDR3 is given with its conserved first and last residue. The D gene is left open where the match is weak. Clone size appears in some rows only: once, few, many, or a class for an expanded clone.

size,V,D,J,CDR3,DNA
NA,TRBV9,NA,TRBJ1-5,CASSVGTSSNQPQHF,TGTGCCAGCAGCGTAGGGACTTCTAGCAATCAGCCCCAGCATTTT
once,TRBV6-1,TRBD2,TRBJ2-1,CASSVFSGSGNEQFF,TGTGCCAGCAGTGTATTCAGCGGGAGTGGCAATGAGCAGTTCTTC
once,TRBV7-2,TRBD1,TRBJ2-5,CASSPQGAETQYF,TGTGCCAGCAGCCCCCAGGGGGCAGAGACCCAGTACTTC
NA,TRBV10-2,NA,TRBJ1-2,CASSRDSTNYGYTF,TGCGCCAGCAGCCGGGACTCCACTAACTATGGCTACACCTTC
NA,TRBV11-2,NA,TRBJ2-7,CASSSRTAYEQYF,TGTGCCAGCAGCTCCCGGACAGCCTACGAGCAGTACTTC
NA,TRBV21-1,NA,TRBJ2-2,CASSKQGAPGELFF,TGTGCCAGCAGCAAACAGGGGGCCCCCGGGGAGCTGTTTTTT
NA,TRBV5-8,TRBD2,TRBJ2-3,CASSLAGARTDTQYF,TGTGCCAGCAGCCTAGCGGGAGCTCGCACAGATACGCAGTATTTT
NA,TRBV5-1,TRBD2,TRBJ2-5,CASSLGGLAGAQETQYF,TGCGCCAGCAGCTTGGGGGGACTAGCGGGGGCACAAGAGACCCAGTACTTC
few,TRBV4-1,TRBD1,TRBJ1-4,CASSQDGGTGGEKLFF,TGCGCCAGCAGCCAAGACGGGGGGACAGGGGGGGAAAAACTGTTTTTT
NA,TRBV5-1,TRBD1,TRBJ2-6,CASSAPTGGLLSGANVLTF,TGCGCCAGCAGCGCCCCGACAGGGGGGCTGCTCTCTGGGGCCAACGTCCTGACTTTC
NA,TRBV28,NA,TRBJ1-5,CASSFAFYVYSNQPQHF,TGTGCCAGCAGTTTTGCCTTCTATGTTTATAGCAATCAGCCCCAGCATTTT
NA,TRBV2,NA,TRBJ1-1,CASSGGGRDTEAFF,TGTGCCAGCAGTGGCGGAGGCCGGGACACTGAAGCTTTCTTT
few,TRBV10-3,TRBD2,TRBJ2-3,CAISGRSGVGTDTQYF,TGTGCCATCAGTGGCCGGAGCGGGGTAGGCACAGATACGCAGTATTTT